The TCR beta chain described here comes from a study of patients and donors after allogeneic stem cell transplantation. At least ten counts were recorded for this clonotype. Germline CDR1 is MNHNS and CDR2 is SASEGT. The CDR3 has 12 amino acids. Trimming removed 8 bases from V and 2 bases from J, with 10 bases in between. TCRdb itself ran the RT-PCR reads through MiXCR, one entry per CDR3 protein. The repertoire holds about 87,000 distinct CDR3 sequences, with 4% to 5% as singletons. The clonotype originates from a human donor who was either an allogeneic HSCT recipient or a stem cell or donor lymphocyte infusion donor (not recorded which). It is not recorded whose cells these are; they may come from a transplant donor. What was sequenced was blood, either unsorted or a sorted T cell fraction (not recorded which). This sequence joins TRBV6-1 and TRBJ2-7; no reliable D call. Here the CDR3 reads CASLGEAYEQYF. DNA of the CDR3: TGTGCCAGCCTAGGAGAGGCCTACGAGCAGTACTTC.